The 20 T cell receptor beta chains given below trace back to one sample, sequenced in a study of shared clonotypes between healthy human individuals. The assay was immunoSEQ multiplex PCR, and TCRdb's table has in-frame clones only and misses some. The sample has roughly 490,000 clones, 79% seen once. The sample was PBMCs. All receptors come from a woman between 40 and 55 years old in good health. Some clones in this sample may be carry-over from other donors' samples.

The V call is TRBV20-1, the J call TRBJ2-1; D is unclear. This CDR3 is built from 10 residues. Trimming removed 7 bases from V and 10 bases from J, with 11 bases in between. CDR1 is DFQATT, CDR2 SNEGSKA, per germline (reference sequence). The CDR3 nucleotides are TGCAGTGTAGAATCTGGGGAGCAGTTCTTC. This translates into CSVESGEQFF.

The V call is TRBV6-5, the J call TRBJ1-1; D uncertain. Germline CDR1 reads MNHEY; CDR2 reads SVGAGI. The CDR3 covers 13 residues. The V gene lost 5 bases and the J gene lost 1 base, with 8 bases spanning the gap. The DNA for the CDR3 is TGTGCCAGCAGTCCGGGTGAGAACACTGAAGCTTTCTTT. Translation gives CASSPGENTEAFF.

This chain uses TRBV7-2 with TRBJ2-5; 7 bases match TRBD1. The germline V gene encodes CDR1 SGHTA and CDR2 FQGNSA. Losses at the gene ends were 1 base for V and 2 bases for J; bases not matched to a gene: 7. The CDR3 length is 16 residues. DNA of the CDR3: TGTGCCAGCAGCTTAGGTCCCCTCAGGGGGCAAGAGACCCAGTACTTC. Protein: CASSLGPLRGQETQYF.

This sequence joins TRBV28 and TRBJ2-2; the match to TRBD2 covers 14 bases. Trimming at V came to 6 bases and at J to 7 bases, leaving 13 bases not matched to a gene. The CDR3 length is 18 residues. Per the germline V gene, CDR1 is MDHEN and CDR2 is SYDVKM. In DNA, the CDR3 is TGTGCCAGCAGGAACACCGGACTAGCGGGAGGTTATAACGGGGAGCTGTTTTTT. It yields the protein CASRNTGLAGGYNGELFF.

The V and J genes are TRBV19 and TRBJ1-1; no definite D call. Trimming pared 7 bases from V and 1 base from J, leaving 16 bases between. The CDR3 spans 15 residues. The V gene's germline CDR1 is LNHDA and CDR2 SQIVND (reference sequence). CDR3 residues: CASTQWARRNTEAFF. The CDR3 DNA is TGTGCCAGTACCCAATGGGCCCGGAGGAACACTGAAGCTTTCTTT.

CDR3 nucleotide sequence: TGTGCCATCAGTGAGAGGACAAGGGAGACCCAGTACTTC. This translates into CAISERTRETQYF. V gene TRBV10-3 combines with J gene TRBJ2-5; perhaps TRBD1 as D (5 bases). There are 13 residues in the CDR3. Germline assignment: CDR1 ENHRY and CDR2 SYGVKD. V was shortened by 2 bases and J by 5 bases, with 9 bases between the two germline ends.

In its sample, this clone was seen many times. The CDR3 reads CVFWGGETQYF. In nucleotides, the CDR3 is TGCGTATTCTGGGGCGGGGAGACCCAGTACTTC. The chain joins TRBV5-1 to TRBJ2-5, with D tentatively TRBD1 or TRBD2 (5 bases each). This CDR3 has 11 residues. The germline V gene encodes CDR1 SGHRS and CDR2 YFSETQ.

CDR3 coding DNA: TGCAGCGTTGACGAAGGACTAGCGGGTTACAATGAGCAGTTCTTC. Protein: CSVDEGLAGYNEQFF. The chain couples TRBV29-1 to TRBJ2-1; 11 bases are a match to TRBD2. Germline V gene data show CDR1 as SQVTM and CDR2 as ANQGSEA. V trimming: 3 bases; J trimming: 4 bases; junction bases outside the gene matches: 5. The length of the CDR3 is 15 residues.

A remark on this clone: The same CDR3 arises from other DNA sequences in this sample as well. V is TRBV10-3 and J is TRBJ1-2; possible D gene TRBD1, 6 bases. This CDR3 comprises 12 residues. Trimming removed 7 bases from V and 6 bases from J, with 12 bases in between. CDR1 is ENHRY and CDR2 is SYGVKD in the germline V gene. The CDR3 loop is CAITGGENGYTF. CDR3 DNA: TGTGCCATCACGGGGGGCGAAAATGGCTACACCTTC.

The gene calls are TRBV1 and TRBJ1-2; TRBD1, the table's D call, was not compared with the DNA. TRBV1 is annotated as a pseudogene. The CDR3 covers 20 residues. The CDR3 DNA follows: TGCACCAGCAGCCAAGTAAGAATTCCCCCCGGGACAGGGGATGGCTATGGCTACACCTTC. Its translation is CTSSQVRIPPGTGDGYGYTF.

This clone was detected once. The chain is built from TRBV4-3 and TRBJ2-2, with 9 bases matching TRBD2. The V gene end was trimmed by 0 bases and the J gene end by 4 bases; junction bases not matched to a gene: 3. CDR3 length equals 16 residues. CDR1 and CDR2 from the germline V gene are LGHNA and YSLEER. CDR3 in amino acids: CASSQEWTSVTGELFF. CDR3 in DNA: TGCGCCAGCAGCCAAGAATGGACTAGCGTCACCGGGGAGCTGTTTTTT.

Comment on this clone: A read error is likely, as this CDR3 ends without the conserved phenylalanine or tryptophan. The V call is TRBV4-1, the J call TRBJ2-7, with D maybe TRBD2 (5 bases). The ends were cut back, 1 base at V and 5 bases at J, with 12 bases in the middle. CDR1 and CDR2 from the germline V gene are MGHRA and YSYEKL. This CDR3 comprises 14 residues. The CDR3 region is CASSQVTSSHEQYL. The CDR3 DNA is TGCGCCAGCAGCCAAGTAACTAGTTCCCACGAGCAGTACCTC.

On this clone: Other nucleotide sequences from this sample produce the same CDR3. V is TRBV7-9 and J is TRBJ2-1; D is ambiguous. Germline CDR1 reads SEHNR; CDR2 reads FQNEAQ (reference sequence). The CDR3 consists of 15 residues. The germline V and J ends were trimmed by 1 base and 2 bases, with 9 bases remaining between them. The CDR3 nucleotides are TGTGCCAGCAGCTTAGAGGGTGGTCCCTACAATGAGCAGTTCTTC. Protein product: CASSLEGGPYNEQFF.

The rearrangement joins TRBV10-2 to TRBJ2-7; 11 positions agree with TRBD2. From germline, CDR1 is WSHSY and CDR2 SAAADI. With V trimmed by 9 bases and J by 5 bases, 6 bases remained unmatched. This CDR3 has 13 residues. Written as DNA, the CDR3 is TGCGCCAGTCTACTAGCGGGAGTTAACGAGCAGTACTTC. Translation gives CASLLAGVNEQYF.

This chain links TRBV6-6 with TRBJ1-2; D is undetermined. This CDR3 region has 15 residues. Germline assignment: CDR1 MNHNY and CDR2 SVGAGI (reference sequence). The germline V and J ends were trimmed by 1 base and 6 bases, with 15 bases remaining between them. The CDR3 spells CASSYWSPKDDGYTF. CDR3 DNA sequence: TGTGCCAGCAGTTACTGGTCTCCCAAGGATGATGGCTACACCTTC.

V is TRBV9 and J is TRBJ2-1; D is unresolved. V was clipped by 4 bases and J by 5 bases, with 16 bases between them. There are 15 residues in the CDR3. Per the germline V gene, CDR1 is SGDLS and CDR2 is YYNGEE. The CDR3 loop reads CASSFREGNNNEQFF. In DNA, the CDR3 is TGTGCCAGCAGCTTCCGAGAAGGTAACAACAATGAGCAGTTCTTC.

The chain uses TRBV6-1 and TRBJ1-5, with 8 positions matching TRBD1. This CDR3 spans 13 amino acids. Germline loops: CDR1 MNHNS, CDR2 SASEGT. After removal of 7 bases from V and 7 bases from J, the junction contained 6 bases not matched to a gene. The CDR3, as DNA: TGTGCCAGCACTCCGACAGGGGAACAGCCCCAGCATTTT. Translated: CASTPTGEQPQHF.

The rearrangement uses TRBV7-3 and TRBJ1-1; no clear D. Trimming removed 8 bases at V and 0 bases at J, with 13 bases between. The CDR3 consists of 14 residues. Germline CDR1 and CDR2: SGHTA and FQGTGA. In nucleotides, the CDR3 is TGTGCCAGCGCCCCCGGAGTTCTGAACACTGAAGCTTTCTTT. This encodes CASAPGVLNTEAFF.

This sequence joins TRBV29-1 and TRBJ2-1; D not resolved. Trimming removed 3 bases at V and 2 bases at J, with 14 bases between. CDR3 length: 15 amino acids. Germline V gene data show CDR1 as SQVTM and CDR2 as ANQGSEA. The CDR3 here is CSVDKVSPAYNEQFF. In nucleotides, the CDR3 is TGCAGCGTTGATAAAGTGAGCCCGGCCTACAATGAGCAGTTCTTC.

Many counts were recorded for this clone. Different DNA sequences within this sample yield the same CDR3. This chain joins TRBV5-1 and TRBJ2-3; D perhaps matches TRBD2 (6 bases). Germline V gene lookup returns CDR1 SGHRS and CDR2 YFSETQ. The V end lost 2 bases, the J end lost 2 bases, and 9 bases lay between the germline ends. The CDR3 spans 14 residues. CDR3 nucleotides: TGCGCCAGCAGCTTCGGAGGGCCCACAGATACGCAGTATTTT. This sequence encodes CASSFGGPTDTQYF.